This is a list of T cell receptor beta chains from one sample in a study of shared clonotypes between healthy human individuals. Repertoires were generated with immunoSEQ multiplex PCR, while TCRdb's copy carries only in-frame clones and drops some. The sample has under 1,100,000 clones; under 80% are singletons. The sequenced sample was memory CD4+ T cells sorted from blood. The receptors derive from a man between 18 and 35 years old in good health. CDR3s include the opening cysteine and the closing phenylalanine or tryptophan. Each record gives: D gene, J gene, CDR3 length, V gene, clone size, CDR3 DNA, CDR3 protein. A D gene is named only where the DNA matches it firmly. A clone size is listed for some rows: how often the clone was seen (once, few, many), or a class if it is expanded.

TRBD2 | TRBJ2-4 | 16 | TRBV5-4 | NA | TGTGCCAGCAGCTTGAAGGGACTAGCGGGGGTGGACATTCAGTACTTC | CASSLKGLAGVDIQYF
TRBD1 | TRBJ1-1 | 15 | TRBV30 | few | TGTGCCTGGGAAAGATCCGGGACAGGGGCCACTGAAGCTTTCTTT | CAWERSGTGATEAFF
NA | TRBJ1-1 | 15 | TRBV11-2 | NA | TGTGCCAGCAGCCAAATGGACAGAACGAACACTGAAGCTTTCTTT | CASSQMDRTNTEAFF
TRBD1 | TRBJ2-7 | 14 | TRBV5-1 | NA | TGCGCCAGCAGCTTGATAGGGGGCGTCGGGGAGCAGTACTTC | CASSLIGGVGEQYF
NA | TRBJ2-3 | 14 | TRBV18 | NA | TGTGCCAGCTCAAGCCAGGGGGGGACAGATACGCAGTATTTT | CASSSQGGTDTQYF
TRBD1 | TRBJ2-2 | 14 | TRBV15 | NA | TGTGCCACCAGCAGATCAGGGGGTCCCGGGGAGCTGTTTTTT | CATSRSGGPGELFF
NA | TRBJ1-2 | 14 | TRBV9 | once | TGTGCCAGCAGCCCCGCAGGGTACAGCTATGGCTACACCTTC | CASSPAGYSYGYTF
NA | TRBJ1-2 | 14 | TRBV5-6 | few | TGTGCCAGCAGCTTGAAGAGATTTAACTATGGCTACACCTTC | CASSLKRFNYGYTF
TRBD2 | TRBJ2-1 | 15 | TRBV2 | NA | TGTGCCAGCAATGTGGAGGGAGGGCCTTACAATGAGCAGTTCTTC | CASNVEGGPYNEQFF
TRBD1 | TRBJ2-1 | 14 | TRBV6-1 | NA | TGTGCCAGCAGTGAATCCGGGACAGTCAATGAGCAGTTCTTC | CASSESGTVNEQFF
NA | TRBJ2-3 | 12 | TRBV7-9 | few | TGTGCCAGCAGCTTCAACACAGATACGCAGTATTTT | CASSFNTDTQYF
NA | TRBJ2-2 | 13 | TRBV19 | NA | TGTGCCAGTAGCAGACAGAACACCGGGGAGCTGTTTTTT | CASSRQNTGELFF
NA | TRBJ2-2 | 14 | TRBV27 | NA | TGTGCCAGTGTACCTTCCCAAGGACACGGGGAGCTGTTTTTT | CASVPSQGHGELFF
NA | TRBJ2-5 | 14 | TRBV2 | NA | TGTGCCAGCCGTGGACGGTCGTACCAAGAGACCCAGTACTTC | CASRGRSYQETQYF
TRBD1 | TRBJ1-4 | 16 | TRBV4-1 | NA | TGCGCCAGCAGCCCCACCGGGGGGGACAGTAATGAAAAACTGTTTTTT | CASSPTGGDSNEKLFF
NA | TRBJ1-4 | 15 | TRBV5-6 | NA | TGTGCCAGCAGCGGGGGGCCGGCAACTAATGAAAAACTGTTTTTT | CASSGGPATNEKLFF
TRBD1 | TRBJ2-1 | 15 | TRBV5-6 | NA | TGTGCCAGCAGCTTGTTTGACAGGGCGGAGAATGAGCAGTTCTTC | CASSLFDRAENEQFF
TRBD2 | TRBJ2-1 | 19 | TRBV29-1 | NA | TGCAGCGTTGAAGGTTCCCTTCCTCTTACGGGACTAGGATACAATGAGCAGTTCTTC | CSVEGSLPLTGLGYNEQFF
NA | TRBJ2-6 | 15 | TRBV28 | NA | TGTGCCAGCAACGGGGGACACTCTGGGGCCAACGTCCTGACTTTC | CASNGGHSGANVLTF
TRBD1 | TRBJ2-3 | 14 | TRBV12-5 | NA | TGTGCTAGTGGCCTAGGGACAGTCCCAGATACGCAGTATTTT | CASGLGTVPDTQYF
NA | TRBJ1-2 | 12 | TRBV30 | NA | TGTGCCTGGAGTACAGGAGTGCATGGCTACACCTTC | CAWSTGVHGYTF
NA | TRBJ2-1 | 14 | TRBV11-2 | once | TGTGCCAGCAGCCCCCCGGGACTCTACAATGAGCAGTTCTTC | CASSPPGLYNEQFF
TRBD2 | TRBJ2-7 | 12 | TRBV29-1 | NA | TGCAGCGTGACTAGCGGGATCTACGAGCAGTACTTC | CSVTSGIYEQYF
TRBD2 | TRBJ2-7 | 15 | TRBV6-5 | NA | TGTGCCAGCAGTTCGGGACTAGCGGGACTCCACGAGCAGTACTTC | CASSSGLAGLHEQYF
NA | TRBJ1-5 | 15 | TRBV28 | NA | TGTGCCAGCGGGAAGAGGGGGGCCGGGGATCAGCCCCAGCATTTT | CASGKRGAGDQPQHF
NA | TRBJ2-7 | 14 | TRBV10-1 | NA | TGCGCCAGCAGTGAGTTACGAGGGTCCTACGAGCAGTACTTC | CASSELRGSYEQYF
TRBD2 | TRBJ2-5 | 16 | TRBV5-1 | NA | TGCGCCAGCAGCTTGACGGGACTAGTAATATCGGAGACCCAGTACTTC | CASSLTGLVISETQYF
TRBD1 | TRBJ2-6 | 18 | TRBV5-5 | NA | TGTGCCAGCAGCCCGGACAGGGTAGGCCCCTCTGGGGCCAACGTCCTGACTTTC | CASSPDRVGPSGANVLTF
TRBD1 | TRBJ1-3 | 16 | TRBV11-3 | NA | TGTGCCAGCAGCTCCGCCGGGACAGGGCGGGGAAACACCATATATTTT | CASSSAGTGRGNTIYF
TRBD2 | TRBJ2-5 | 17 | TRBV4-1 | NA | TGCGCCAGCAGCCAGACCGGGACTAGCGGGGGGCTGGAGACCCAGTACTTC | CASSQTGTSGGLETQYF
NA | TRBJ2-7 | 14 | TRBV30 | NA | TGTGCCTGGAGTGTCTGGGCCAGGGTCAACGAGCAGTACTTC | CAWSVWARVNEQYF
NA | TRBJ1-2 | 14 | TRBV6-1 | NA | TGTGCCAGCAGTGAAGCGCCCGGGGGGTATGGCTACACCTTC | CASSEAPGGYGYTF
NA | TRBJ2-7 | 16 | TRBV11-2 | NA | TGTGCCAGCAGCCCAGGGAGCGGGACAGGTAACTACGAGCAGTACTTC | CASSPGSGTGNYEQYF
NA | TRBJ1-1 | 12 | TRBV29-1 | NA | TGCAGCGTTGACTCAGGAAACACTGAAGCTTTCTTT | CSVDSGNTEAFF
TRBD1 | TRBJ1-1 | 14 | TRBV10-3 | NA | TGTGCCATCACCTCGGACAGGGGGAACACTGAAGCTTTCTTT | CAITSDRGNTEAFF
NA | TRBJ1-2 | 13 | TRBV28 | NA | TGTGCCAGCAGTTTTGGCCGGTCCTATGGCTACACCTTC | CASSFGRSYGYTF
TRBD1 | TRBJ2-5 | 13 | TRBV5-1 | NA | TGCGCCAGCAGCGGACAGGGCCAAGAGACCCAGTACTTC | CASSGQGQETQYF
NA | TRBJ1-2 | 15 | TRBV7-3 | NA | TGTGCCAGCAGCTTAACAGGGGCAGCTAACTATGGCTACACCTTC | CASSLTGAANYGYTF
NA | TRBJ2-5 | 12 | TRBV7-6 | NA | TGTGCCAGCAGCTCCCCCTCGGAGACCCAGTACTTC | CASSSPSETQYF
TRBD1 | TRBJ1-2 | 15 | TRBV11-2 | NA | TGTGCCAGCAGCATGCCCGGGACAGGGGGCGCTGGCTACACCTTC | CASSMPGTGGAGYTF
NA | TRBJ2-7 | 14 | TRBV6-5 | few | TGTGCCAGCAGTTTCACAGGGCTCCCCTACGAGCAGTACTTC | CASSFTGLPYEQYF
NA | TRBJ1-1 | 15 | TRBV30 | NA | TGTGCCGGGGCCTTACGGGGACTGAGGAACACTGAAGCTTTCTTT | CAGALRGLRNTEAFF
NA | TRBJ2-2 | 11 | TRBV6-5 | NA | TGTGCCAGTCACAGGGACGCGGAGCTGTTTTTT | CASHRDAELFF